Below, 17 T cell receptor beta chains from the same sample are listed, as sequenced in a study of blood T cell repertoires in COVID-19. Profiling relied on immunoSEQ multiplex PCR, and the TCRdb table lists in-frame clones only, not all of them. The data hold 350,000 to 400,000 clones, with approximately 89% observed a single time. Sequenced sample: PBMCs or T cells enriched from blood (not recorded which). The receptors originated from a woman aged 25-40 years who had recovered from COVID-19.

The chain is built from TRBV4-3 and TRBJ2-2, with 8 positions matching TRBD1. V lost 1 base and J lost 4; bases outside the gene matches: 2. This CDR3 spans 15 amino acids. Germline assignment: CDR1 LGHNA and CDR2 YSLEER. The chain's CDR3 is CASSQAGGSTGELFF. DNA for the CDR3: TGCGCCAGCAGCCAAGCAGGGGGCAGCACCGGGGAGCTGTTTTTT.

There are a few counts of this clone. V and J are TRBV29-1 and TRBJ2-3, with 15 bases fitting TRBD2. From germline, CDR1 is SQVTM and CDR2 ANQGSEA. J gave up 4 bases and V 6 bases, and 2 bases lay outside the gene matches. The CDR3 loop spans 14 amino acids. CDR3 residues: CSVGLAGGPDTQYF. CDR3 DNA: TGCAGCGTAGGACTAGCGGGAGGGCCAGATACGCAGTATTTT.

This clone was counted once. The gene calls are TRBV4-1 and TRBJ2-1; D gene uncertain. Trimming cost V 1 base and J 7 bases, with 11 bases left between them. This CDR3 spans 14 amino acids. Germline CDR1 and CDR2: MGHRA and YSYEKL. The CDR3 DNA sequence: TGCGCCAGCAGCCAAGTGCGTCTGGAGAATGAGCAGTTCTTC. Protein product: CASSQVRLENEQFF.

V and J are TRBV4-3 and TRBJ1-2; D perhaps matches TRBD1 (6 bases). CDR1 and CDR2 (germline): LGHNA, YSLEER. Trimming took 0 bases from V and 0 from J, leaving 11 bases between them. CDR3 size: 16 residues. The CDR3 nucleotides read TGCGCCAGCAGCCAAGATGTACAGGGAGCTAACTATGGCTACACCTTC. Protein product: CASSQDVQGANYGYTF.

In regard to this clone: One junction end disagrees with the germline gene, perhaps due to a read error. The rearrangement links TRBV9 to TRBJ1-1; the D is unclear. CDR3 length equals 15 residues. CDR1 and CDR2 (germline): SGDLS, YYNGEE. The CDR3 bases are TGTGCCAGCAGCGTAGGCCCGGGGTTGAACCCTGAAGCTTTCTTT. Translation: CASSVGPGLNPEAFF.

The J gene is TRBJ2-5, the V gene TRBV24-1; D gene uncertain. Germline V gene lookup returns CDR1 KGHDR and CDR2 SFDVKD. There are 14 residues in the CDR3. The germline V and J ends were trimmed by 0 bases and 1 base, with 5 bases remaining between them. The CDR3 DNA is TGTGCCACCAGTGATTTGGACATCCAAGAGACCCAGTACTTC. This encodes CATSDLDIQETQYF.

In this sample, this clone turned up once. The rearrangement uses TRBV7-9 and TRBJ1-2, with D unresolved. The ends were cut back, 1 base at V and 8 bases at J, with 11 bases in the middle. The CDR3 covers 13 residues. Germline V gene lookup returns CDR1 SEHNR and CDR2 FQNEAQ (reference sequence). CDR3: CASSLGGHRGYTF. In DNA, the CDR3 is TGTGCCAGCAGCTTAGGTGGGCACCGGGGCTACACCTTC.

The V gene is TRBV6-5, the J gene TRBJ2-1, with D possibly TRBD2 on 5 matching bases. This CDR3 has 14 amino acids. Trimming removed 4 bases at V and 0 bases at J, with 7 bases between. CDR1 is MNHEY, CDR2 SVGAGI, per germline. CDR3 coding DNA: TGTGCCAGCAGTTCGGGGAGCTCCTACAATGAGCAGTTCTTC. Protein: CASSSGSSYNEQFF.

The sample holds a few counts of this clone. This chain connects TRBV29-1 to TRBJ2-7; 9 positions match TRBD1. The germline CDR1 and CDR2 sequences are SQVTM and ANQGSEA. The length of the CDR3 is 15 residues. Losses at the gene ends were 6 bases for V and 4 bases for J; bases not matched to a gene: 13. The CDR3 bases are TGCAGCGTAGATACCCGGACAGGGGATAATTACGAGCAGTACTTC. Encoded protein: CSVDTRTGDNYEQYF.

The chain has TRBV7-9 and TRBJ1-2; 8 positions agree with TRBD1. V dropped 4 bases and J dropped 8; count of bases not matched to a gene: 9. Germline V gene lookup returns CDR1 SEHNR and CDR2 FQNEAQ (reference sequence). CDR3 length equals 14 residues. The CDR3 loop is CASSSGTGLWGYTF. The CDR3 DNA sequence: TGTGCCAGCAGCTCGGGGACAGGTCTTTGGGGCTACACCTTC.

The chain recombines TRBV6-4 with TRBJ2-5, with 8 bases that match TRBD1. V was pared by 6 bases and J by 0 bases, with 6 bases of the junction left unmatched. From germline, CDR1 is MRHNA and CDR2 SNTAGT. CDR3 length: 15 amino acids. The CDR3 DNA reads TGTGCCAGCAGCCCAGGGGGCGGTAACCAAGAGACCCAGTACTTC. Encoded protein: CASSPGGGNQETQYF.

The chain combines TRBV5-1 with TRBJ1-1; TRBD1 might be the D (6 bases). V lost 9 bases, J lost 4 bases, and 16 bases lay in between. The CDR3 covers 13 residues. Germline V gene lookup returns CDR1 SGHRS and CDR2 YFSETQ. The CDR3 protein is CAILTGGSTEAFF. The CDR3 coding sequence is TGCGCCATCTTGACAGGAGGTAGCACTGAAGCTTTCTTT.

This clone was observed a handful of times. This rearrangement joins TRBV10-3 to TRBJ1-2, with D uncertain. V was trimmed by 4 bases and J by 4 bases, leaving 13 bases between them. In germline, CDR1 is ENHRY, CDR2 SYGVKD. This CDR3 comprises 14 residues. DNA of the CDR3: TGTGCCATCAGTGGGAGCGGCCCTACCTATGGCTACACCTTC. Translated: CAISGSGPTYGYTF.

J is TRBJ2-2 and V is TRBV18; 8 bases fit TRBD1. The CDR3 loop spans 15 amino acids. Germline V gives CDR1 KGHSH, CDR2 LQKENI. Unmatched junction bases numbered 3, after V lost 2 bases and J lost 4 bases. CDR3 in amino acids: CASSPKGQGTGELFF. CDR3 coding DNA: TGTGCCAGCTCACCAAAAGGACAGGGCACCGGGGAGCTGTTTTTT.

Only a few counts were recorded for this clone. The chain joins TRBV9 to TRBJ2-3; 9 bases match TRBD2. CDR1 SGDLS and CDR2 YYNGEE come from the germline V gene. This CDR3 contains 15 residues. Trimming took 1 base from V and 5 from J; bases not matched to a gene: 5. The CDR3 coding sequence is TGTGCCAGCAGCGTAAGTAGCGGGAGACGAGATACGCAGTATTTT. This codes for CASSVSSGRRDTQYF.

This clone was found once. The chain uses TRBV6-5 and TRBJ1-1; D not certain. The V gene lost 3 bases and the J gene lost 6 bases, with 5 bases spanning the gap. The CDR3 sequence is 11 residues long. Germline V gives CDR1 MNHEY, CDR2 SVGAGI. The CDR3 DNA is TGTGCCAGCAGTTATCGAGCTGAAGCTTTCTTT. Protein sequence: CASSYRAEAFF.

The rearrangement uses TRBV28 and TRBJ2-5; TRBD2 agrees at 8 bases. The V and J ends lost 4 bases and 5 bases, in that order; junction bases with no gene match: 9. The CDR3 contains 15 residues. The germline V gene encodes CDR1 MDHEN and CDR2 SYDVKM. This chain's CDR3 is CASSSDLIAGETQYF. The CDR3 region has the DNA TGTGCCAGCAGTTCCGATTTGATAGCGGGGGAGACCCAGTACTTC.